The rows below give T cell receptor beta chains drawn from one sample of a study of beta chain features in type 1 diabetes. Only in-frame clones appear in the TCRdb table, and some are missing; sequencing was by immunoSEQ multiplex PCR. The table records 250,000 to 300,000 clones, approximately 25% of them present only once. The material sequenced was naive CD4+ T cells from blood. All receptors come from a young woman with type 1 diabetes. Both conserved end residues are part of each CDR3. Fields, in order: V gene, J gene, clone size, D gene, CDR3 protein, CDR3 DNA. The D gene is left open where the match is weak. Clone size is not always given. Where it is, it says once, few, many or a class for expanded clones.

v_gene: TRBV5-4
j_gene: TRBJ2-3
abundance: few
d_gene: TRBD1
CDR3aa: CASSRDRPTDTQYF
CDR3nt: TGTGCCAGCAGCCGGGACAGACCCACAGATACGCAGTATTTT

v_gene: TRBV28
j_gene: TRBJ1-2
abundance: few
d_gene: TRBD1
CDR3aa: CASNDRGLYGYTF
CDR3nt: TGTGCCAGCAACGACAGGGGACTCTATGGCTACACCTTC

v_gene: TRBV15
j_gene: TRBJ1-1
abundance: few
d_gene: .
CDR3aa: CATSRVLTGEAFF
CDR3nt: TGTGCCACCAGCAGAGTTCTGACGGGAGAAGCTTTCTTT

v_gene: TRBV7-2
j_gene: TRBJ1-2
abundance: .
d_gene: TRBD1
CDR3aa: CASSLDRDRYYGYTF
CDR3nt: TGTGCCAGCAGCTTAGACCGGGACAGATACTATGGCTACACCTTC

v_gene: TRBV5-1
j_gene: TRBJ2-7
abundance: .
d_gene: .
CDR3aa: CASTTGQSYEQYF
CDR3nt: TGCGCCAGCACCACAGGGCAGTCCTACGAGCAGTACTTC

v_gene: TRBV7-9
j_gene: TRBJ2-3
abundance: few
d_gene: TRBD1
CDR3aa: CASSQRTGSRTDTQYF
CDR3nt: TGTGCCAGCAGCCAGCGGACAGGGTCGAGGACAGATACGCAGTATTTT

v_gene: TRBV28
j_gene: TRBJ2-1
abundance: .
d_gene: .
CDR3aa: CASRPSGLALANEQFF
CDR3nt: TGTGCCAGCAGACCCAGCGGCCTAGCTCTTGCCAATGAGCAGTTCTTC

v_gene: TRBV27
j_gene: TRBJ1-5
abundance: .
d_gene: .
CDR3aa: CASSLQGNQPQHF
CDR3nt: TGTGCCAGCAGTCTTCAGGGCAATCAGCCCCAGCATTTT

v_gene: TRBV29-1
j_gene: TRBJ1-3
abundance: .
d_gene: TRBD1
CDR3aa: CSVDPTRGRGGNTIYF
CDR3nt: TGCAGCGTTGACCCAACGAGGGGGCGCGGTGGAAACACCATATATTTT

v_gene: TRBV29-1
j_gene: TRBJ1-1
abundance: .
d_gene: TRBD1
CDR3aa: CSVAGQGGTEAFF
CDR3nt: TGCAGCGTAGCGGGACAGGGGGGTACTGAAGCTTTCTTT

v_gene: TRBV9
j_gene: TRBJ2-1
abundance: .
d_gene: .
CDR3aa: CASSAGDTQAYNEQFF
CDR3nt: TGTGCCAGCAGCGCCGGGGACACCCAGGCATACAATGAGCAGTTCTTC

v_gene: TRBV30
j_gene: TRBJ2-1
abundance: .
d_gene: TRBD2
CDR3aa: CAWKAAGGPGIKFF
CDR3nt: TGTGCCTGGAAGGCAGCGGGAGGGCCCGGGATAAAGTTCTTC

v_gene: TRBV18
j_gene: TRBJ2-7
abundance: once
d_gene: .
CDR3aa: CASSPPDNEQYF
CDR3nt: TGTGCCAGCTCACCACCGGACAACGAGCAGTACTTC

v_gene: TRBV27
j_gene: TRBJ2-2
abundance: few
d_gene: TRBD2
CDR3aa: CASSLLSLAGSKLFF
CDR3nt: TGTGCCAGCAGTTTACTCTCCCTAGCGGGAAGTAAGCTGTTTTTT

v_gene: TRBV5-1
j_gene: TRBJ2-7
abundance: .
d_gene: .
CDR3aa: CASSLARVEEQYF
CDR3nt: TGCGCCAGCAGCTTGGCTCGGGTGGAGGAGCAGTACTTC

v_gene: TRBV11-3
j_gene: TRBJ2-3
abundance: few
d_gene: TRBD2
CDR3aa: CASSFSGRAVAQYF
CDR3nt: TGTGCCAGCAGCTTTAGCGGGAGGGCCGTGGCGCAGTATTTT

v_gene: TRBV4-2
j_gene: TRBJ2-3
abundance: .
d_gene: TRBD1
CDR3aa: CASSQDPRQGAADTQYF
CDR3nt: TGTGCCAGCAGCCAAGATCCCCGACAGGGGGCCGCAGATACGCAGTATTTT

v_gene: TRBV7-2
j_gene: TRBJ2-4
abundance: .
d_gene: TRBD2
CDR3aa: CASSSGTSHRNIQYF
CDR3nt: TGTGCCAGCAGCTCCGGGACTAGTCATAGAAACATTCAGTACTTC

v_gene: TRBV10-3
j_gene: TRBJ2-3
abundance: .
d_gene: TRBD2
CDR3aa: CAISSLAGGSTDTQYF
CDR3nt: TGTGCCATCAGTTCCCTAGCGGGAGGTAGCACAGATACGCAGTATTTT

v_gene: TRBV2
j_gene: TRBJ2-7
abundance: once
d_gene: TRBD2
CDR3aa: CASSDAGGPGEQYF
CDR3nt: TGTGCCAGCAGTGATGCGGGAGGGCCCGGCGAGCAGTACTTC

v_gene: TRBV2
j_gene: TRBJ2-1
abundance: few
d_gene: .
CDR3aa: CASSPYNEQFF
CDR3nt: TGTGCCAGCAGTCCTTACAATGAGCAGTTCTTC

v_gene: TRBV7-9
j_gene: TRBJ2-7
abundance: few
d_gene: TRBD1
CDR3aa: CASSFGTATYEQYF
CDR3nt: TGTGCCAGCAGCTTCGGGACAGCGACCTACGAGCAGTACTTC

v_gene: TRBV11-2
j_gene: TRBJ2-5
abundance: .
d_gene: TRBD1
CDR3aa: CASRRQGQETQYF
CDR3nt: TGTGCCAGCAGACGACAGGGACAAGAGACCCAGTACTTC

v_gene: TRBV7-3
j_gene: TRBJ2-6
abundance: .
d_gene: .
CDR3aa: CASSPSGSGANVLTF
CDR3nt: TGTGCCAGCAGCCCGTCGGGATCTGGGGCCAACGTCCTGACTTTC

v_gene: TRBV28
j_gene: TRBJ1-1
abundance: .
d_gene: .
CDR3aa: CASSLGEGFEAFF
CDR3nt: TGTGCCAGCAGTTTAGGGGAGGGGTTTGAAGCTTTCTTT

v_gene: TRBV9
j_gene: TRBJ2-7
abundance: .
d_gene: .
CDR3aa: CASSSQLSDRQYF
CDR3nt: TGTGCCAGCAGCTCCCAACTATCGGACAGACAGTACTTC

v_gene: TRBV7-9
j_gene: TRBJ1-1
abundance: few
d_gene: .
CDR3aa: CASSLSSRHTEAFF
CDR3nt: TGTGCCAGCAGTCTGTCGTCCAGACATACTGAAGCTTTCTTT

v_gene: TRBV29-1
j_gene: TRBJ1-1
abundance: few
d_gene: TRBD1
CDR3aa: CSVEDIRDRGLQGTAFF
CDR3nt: TGCAGCGTTGAAGATATCAGGGACAGGGGGCTACAGGGGACAGCTTTCTTT

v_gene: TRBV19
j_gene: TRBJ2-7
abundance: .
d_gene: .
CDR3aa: CASRKTVTSSYEQYF
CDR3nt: TGTGCCAGTAGAAAGACAGTCACCAGCTCCTACGAGCAGTACTTC

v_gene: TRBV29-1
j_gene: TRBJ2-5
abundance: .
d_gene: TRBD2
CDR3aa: CSVSGTSGSLEETQYF
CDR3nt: TGCAGCGTTTCCGGGACTAGCGGGAGTCTGGAAGAGACCCAGTACTTC

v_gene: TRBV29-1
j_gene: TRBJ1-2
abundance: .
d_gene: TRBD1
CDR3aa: CSVGQGGGYTF
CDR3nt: TGCAGCGTAGGACAGGGAGGTGGCTACACCTTC

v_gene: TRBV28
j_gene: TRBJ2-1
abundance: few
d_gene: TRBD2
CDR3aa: CASSSLSGRYNEQFF
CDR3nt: TGTGCCAGCAGTTCGCTCAGCGGGAGGTACAATGAGCAGTTCTTC

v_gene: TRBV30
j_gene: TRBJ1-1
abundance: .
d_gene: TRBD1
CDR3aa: CAWSLYRGGYGAFF
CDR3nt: TGTGCCTGGAGTTTGTACAGGGGAGGATACGGAGCTTTCTTT

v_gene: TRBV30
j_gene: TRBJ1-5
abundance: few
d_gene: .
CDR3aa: CAWSRGGAGQPQHF
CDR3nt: TGTGCCTGGAGTAGAGGGGGGGCAGGCCAGCCCCAGCATTTT

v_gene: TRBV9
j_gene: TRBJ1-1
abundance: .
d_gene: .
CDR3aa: CASSVAGGYTEAFF
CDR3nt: TGTGCCAGCAGCGTAGCCGGGGGGTACACTGAAGCTTTCTTT

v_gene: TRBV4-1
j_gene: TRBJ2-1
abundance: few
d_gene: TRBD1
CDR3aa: CASSHPPGGTGGNEQFF
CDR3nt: TGCGCCAGCAGCCATCCCCCCGGCGGGACAGGGGGCAATGAGCAGTTCTTC